Each of the 5 T cell receptor beta chains below was sequenced from the same sample in a study of human T cells and chemical hapten exposure. TCRdb re-called the RACE reads with MiXCR, one entry per CDR3 protein. The sample includes fewer than 70,000 distinct CDR3 sequences, about 6.7% seen only once; the top ten take under 2%. Documented time point: pre-sensitization, week 0. Treatment specified: therapeutic diphenylcyclopropenone sensitization with weekly scalp DPC. The sequenced sample was whole blood, obtained in connection with sensitization to the hapten diphenylcyclopropenone (DPC). The receptors derive from a woman aged 25 to 39 with alopecia areata. Some clones in this sample may be carry-over from other donors' samples.

This clonotype occurred many times. This rearrangement joins TRBV2 to TRBJ2-5, with TRBD1 as a possible D gene (6 bases). Trimming took 8 bases from V and 2 from J, leaving 15 bases between them. Germline lookup yields CDR1 SNHLY and CDR2 FYNNEI. CDR3 length: 14 residues. CDR3 sequence reads: CASGEYRAQETQYF. Here the CDR3 DNA reads TGTGCCAGCGGGGAATACAGGGCACAAGAGACCCAGTACTTC.

This clonotype appeared a few times. The chain joins TRBV2 to TRBJ1-2; 8 bases are a match to TRBD1. Germline CDR1 is SNHLY and CDR2 is FYNNEI. The CDR3 has 12 residues. J was trimmed by 6 bases and V by 3 bases; bases with no gene match: 0. In DNA form, the CDR3 reads TGTGCCAGCAGTGAGACAGGGGATGGCTACACCTTC. Its translation is CASSETGDGYTF.

This clonotype was seen ten or more times. This chain joins TRBV19 and TRBJ2-5; 7 nucleotides line up with TRBD2. The ends lost 5 bases at V and 1 base at J; junction bases unmatched: 10. Germline values: CDR1 LNHDA, CDR2 SQIVND (reference sequence). CDR3 length equals 16 residues. CDR3 residues: CASSRVPSGAQETQYF. CDR3 DNA sequence: TGTGCCAGTAGTCGTGTCCCTAGCGGAGCCCAAGAGACCCAGTACTTC. Full variable domain (outside the CDR3, taken from reference TRBV19 and TRBJ2-5): DGGITQSPKYLFRKEGQNVTLSCEQNLNHDAMYWYRQDPGQGLRLIYYSQIVNDFQKGDIAEGYSVSREKKESFPLTVTSAQKNPTAFYLCASSRVPSGAQETQYFGPGTRLLVL.

With respect to this clonotype: A much larger clone differs by one base, so this may be a read error. The chain uses TRBV7-8 and TRBJ1-2; no definite D call. Per germline, CDR1 SGHVS and CDR2 FQNEAQ. This CDR3 spans 17 amino acids. The CDR3 nucleotides are TGTGCCAGCAGCTTATTAGGCCCGCTGGGGAAGAACTATGGCGACACCTTC. Translation: CASSLLGPLGKNYGDTF.

This clonotype occurred many times. The chain couples TRBV2 to TRBJ2-5, with TRBD2 identical over 11 bases. The CDR3 has 20 residues. V lost 8 bases to trimming and J lost 0 bases; unmatched junction nucleotides: 20. Germline lookup yields CDR1 SNHLY and CDR2 FYNNEI. The CDR3 region is CASSEIVVLAGASYQETQYF. In nucleotides, the CDR3 is TGTGCCAGCTCCGAAATCGTCGTACTAGCGGGGGCCTCGTACCAAGAGACCCAGTACTTC.